This T cell receptor beta chain was obtained from a study of Ad26.COV2.S vaccination and SARS-CoV-2 variants. General study results and limits: Measurements of TCR breadth and depth may have given underestimates of the total T cell responses.

Noted treatment: some 20 received Ad26.COV2.S at low or high dose, single or two shots; about 5 received placebo; per-sample allocation not given. The samples date from day 63 after the first vaccine or placebo injection. Libraries were prepared by immunoSEQ multiplex PCR; TCRdb keeps only in-frame clonotypes and omits some of them. The sample contains roughly 380,000 clones, 85% to 90% of which appear only once. For this clone: The antigen is undetermined.

This sequence was found in a person aged 18-65 years who received the Ad26.COV2.S COVID-19 vaccine or a placebo. The source material was peripheral blood, sampled in a trial of Ad26.COV2.S vaccine versus placebo.

The CDR3 loop reads CASSTRTGHSFDTEAFF. The DNA for the CDR3 is TGTGCCAGTAGTACGCGGACAGGGCATAGTTTCGACACTGAAGCTTTCTTT. The J gene is TRBJ1-1, the V gene TRBV19, with 8 bases identical to TRBD1. V lost 4 bases and J lost 3; bases outside the gene matches: 13. This CDR3 contains 17 residues. CDR1 is LNHDA, CDR2 SQIVND, per germline (reference sequence). Variable domain in full (rest from reference TRBV19 and TRBJ1-1): DGGITQSPKYLFRKEGQNVTLSCEQNLNHDAMYWYRQDPGQGLRLIYYSQIVNDFQKGDIAEGYSVSREKKESFPLTVTSAQKNPTAFYLCASSTRTGHSFDTEAFFGQGTRLTVV.